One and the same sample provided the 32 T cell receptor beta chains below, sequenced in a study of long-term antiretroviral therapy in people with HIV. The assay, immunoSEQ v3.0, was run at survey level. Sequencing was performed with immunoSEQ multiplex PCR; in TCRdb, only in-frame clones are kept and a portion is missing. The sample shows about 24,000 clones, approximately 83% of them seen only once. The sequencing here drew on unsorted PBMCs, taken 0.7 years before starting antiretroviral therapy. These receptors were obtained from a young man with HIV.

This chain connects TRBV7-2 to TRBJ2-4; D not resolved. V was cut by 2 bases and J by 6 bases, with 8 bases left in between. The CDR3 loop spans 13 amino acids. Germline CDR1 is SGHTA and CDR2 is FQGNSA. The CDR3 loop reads CASSLISGNIQYF. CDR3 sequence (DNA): TGTGCCAGCAGCTTAATCAGTGGAAACATTCAGTACTTC.

The CDR3 DNA reads as TGTGCCAGCTCATCTAGCGGGGGGCTCAGTGAGCAGTTCTTC. Its protein is CASSSSGGLSEQFF. The chain combines TRBV7-8 with TRBJ2-1, with TRBD2 matching over 11 bases. This CDR3 is 14 amino acids long. With 8 bases clipped from V and 9 bases from J, the junction kept 9 bases outside the gene matches. CDR1 SGHVS and CDR2 FQNEAQ come from the germline V gene.

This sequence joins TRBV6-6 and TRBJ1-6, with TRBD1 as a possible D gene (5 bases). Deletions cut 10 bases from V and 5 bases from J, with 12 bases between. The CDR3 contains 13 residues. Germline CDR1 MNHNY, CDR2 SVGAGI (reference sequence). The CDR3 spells CATREGNNSPLHF. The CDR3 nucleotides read TGTGCCACCAGGGAAGGGAATAATTCACCCCTCCACTTT.

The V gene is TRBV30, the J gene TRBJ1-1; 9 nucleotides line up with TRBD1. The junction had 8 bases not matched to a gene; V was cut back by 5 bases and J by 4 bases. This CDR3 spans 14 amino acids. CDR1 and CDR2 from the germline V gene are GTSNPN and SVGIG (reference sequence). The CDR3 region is CAWDLTGGATEAFF. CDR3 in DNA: TGTGCCTGGGACTTGACAGGGGGTGCCACTGAAGCTTTCTTT.

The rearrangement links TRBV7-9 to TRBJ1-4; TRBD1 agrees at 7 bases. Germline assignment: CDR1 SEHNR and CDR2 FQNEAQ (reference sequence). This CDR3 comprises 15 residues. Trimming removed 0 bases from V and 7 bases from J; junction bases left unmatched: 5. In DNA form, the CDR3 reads TGTGCCAGCAGCTTAGCAGGGGGCTTGGGTGAAAAACTGTTTTTT. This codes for CASSLAGGLGEKLFF.

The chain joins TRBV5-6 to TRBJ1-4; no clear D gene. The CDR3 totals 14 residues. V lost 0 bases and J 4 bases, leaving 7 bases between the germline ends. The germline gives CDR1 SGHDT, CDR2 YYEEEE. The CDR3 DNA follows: TGTGCCAGCAGCTTGGTTTCCATTAATGAAAAACTGTTTTTT. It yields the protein CASSLVSINEKLFF.

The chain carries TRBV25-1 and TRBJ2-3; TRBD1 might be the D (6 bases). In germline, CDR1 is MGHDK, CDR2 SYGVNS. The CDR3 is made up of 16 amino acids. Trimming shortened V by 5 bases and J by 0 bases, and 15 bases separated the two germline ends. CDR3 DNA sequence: TGTGCCAGCAGTACGGGGTTTACAGGGAGCACAGATACGCAGTATTTT. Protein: CASSTGFTGSTDTQYF.

This CDR3 reads CASTRQPQHF. Here the CDR3 DNA reads TGTGCCAGCACGCGTCAGCCCCAGCATTTT. The chain combines TRBV6-1 with TRBJ1-5, with no clear D. The CDR3 is 10 residues long. V was pared by 7 bases and J by 6 bases, with 4 bases between. Per germline, CDR1 MNHNS and CDR2 SASEGT.

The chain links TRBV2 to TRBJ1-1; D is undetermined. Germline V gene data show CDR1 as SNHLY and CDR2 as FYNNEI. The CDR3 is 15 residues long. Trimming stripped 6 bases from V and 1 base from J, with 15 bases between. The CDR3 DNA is TGTGCCAGCAGCGCCGGGCGTGTGAAGAACACTGAAGCTTTCTTT. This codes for CASSAGRVKNTEAFF.

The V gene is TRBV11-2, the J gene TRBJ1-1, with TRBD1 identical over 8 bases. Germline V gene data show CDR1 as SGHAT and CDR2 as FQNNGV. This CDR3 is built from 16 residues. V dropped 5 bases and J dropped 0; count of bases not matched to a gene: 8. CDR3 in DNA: TGTGCCAGCAGCCTTCAGGGGGCAGGGGTGAACACTGAAGCTTTCTTT. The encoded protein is CASSLQGAGVNTEAFF.

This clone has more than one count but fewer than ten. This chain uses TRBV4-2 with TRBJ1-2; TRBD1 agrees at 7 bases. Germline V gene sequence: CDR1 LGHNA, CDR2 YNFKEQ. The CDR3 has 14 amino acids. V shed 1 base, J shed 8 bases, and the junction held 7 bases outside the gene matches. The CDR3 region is CASSQALGQEGYTF. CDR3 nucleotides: TGTGCCAGCAGCCAAGCCCTAGGACAGGAGGGCTACACCTTC.

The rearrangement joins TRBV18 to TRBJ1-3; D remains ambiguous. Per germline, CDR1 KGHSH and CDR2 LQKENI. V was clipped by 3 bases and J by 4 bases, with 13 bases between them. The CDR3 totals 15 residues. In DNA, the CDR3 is TGTGCCAGCTCACCCACCGACTCGCTCGGAAACACCATATATTTT. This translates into CASSPTDSLGNTIYF.

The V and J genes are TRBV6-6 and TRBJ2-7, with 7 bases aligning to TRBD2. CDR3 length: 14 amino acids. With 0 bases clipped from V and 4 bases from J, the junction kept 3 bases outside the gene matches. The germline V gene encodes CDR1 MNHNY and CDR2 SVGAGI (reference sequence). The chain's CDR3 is CASSYSGGGYEQYF. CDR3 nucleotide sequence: TGTGCCAGCAGTTACTCGGGGGGGGGTTACGAGCAGTACTTC.

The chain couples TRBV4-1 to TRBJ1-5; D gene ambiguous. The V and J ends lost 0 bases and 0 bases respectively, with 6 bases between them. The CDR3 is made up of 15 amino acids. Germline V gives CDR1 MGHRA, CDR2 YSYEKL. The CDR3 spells CASSQEAYSNQPQHF. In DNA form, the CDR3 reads TGCGCCAGCAGCCAAGAGGCGTATAGCAATCAGCCCCAGCATTTT.

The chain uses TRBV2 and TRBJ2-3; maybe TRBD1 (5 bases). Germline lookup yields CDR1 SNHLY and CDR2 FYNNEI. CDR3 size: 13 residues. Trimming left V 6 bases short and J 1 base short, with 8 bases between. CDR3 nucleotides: TGTGCCAGCAGGGGGCTTGGCACAGATACGCAGTATTTT. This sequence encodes CASRGLGTDTQYF.

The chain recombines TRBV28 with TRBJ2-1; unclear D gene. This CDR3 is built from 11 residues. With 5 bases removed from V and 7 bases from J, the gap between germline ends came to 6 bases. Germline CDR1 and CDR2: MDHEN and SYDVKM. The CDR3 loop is CASSHSNEQFF. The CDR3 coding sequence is TGTGCCAGCAGTCATTCTAATGAGCAGTTCTTC.

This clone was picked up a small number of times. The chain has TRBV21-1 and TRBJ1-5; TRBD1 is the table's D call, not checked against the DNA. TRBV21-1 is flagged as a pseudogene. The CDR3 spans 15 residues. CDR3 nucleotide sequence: TGTGCCAGCAGCAAATACGGACAGGGCCATCAGCCCCAGCATTTT. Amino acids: CASSKYGQGHQPQHF.

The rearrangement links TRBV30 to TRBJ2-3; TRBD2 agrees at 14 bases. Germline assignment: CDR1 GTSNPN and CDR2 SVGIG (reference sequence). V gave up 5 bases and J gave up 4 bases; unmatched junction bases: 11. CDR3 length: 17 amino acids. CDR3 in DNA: TGTGCCTGGGAAACCCGACTAGCGGGAGGGAGTTCAGATACGCAGTATTTT. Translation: CAWETRLAGGSSDTQYF.

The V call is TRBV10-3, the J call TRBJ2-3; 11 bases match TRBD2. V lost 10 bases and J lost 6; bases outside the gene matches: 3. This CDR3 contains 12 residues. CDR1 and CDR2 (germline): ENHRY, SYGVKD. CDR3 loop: CATVAGGDTQYF. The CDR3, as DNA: TGTGCCACCGTAGCGGGAGGGGATACGCAGTATTTT.

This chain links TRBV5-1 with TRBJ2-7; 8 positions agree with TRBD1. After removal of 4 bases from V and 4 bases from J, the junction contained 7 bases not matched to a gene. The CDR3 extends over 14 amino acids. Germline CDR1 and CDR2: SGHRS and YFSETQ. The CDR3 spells CASSRGQGVYEQYF. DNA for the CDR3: TGCGCCAGCAGCCGCGGACAGGGAGTGTACGAGCAGTACTTC.

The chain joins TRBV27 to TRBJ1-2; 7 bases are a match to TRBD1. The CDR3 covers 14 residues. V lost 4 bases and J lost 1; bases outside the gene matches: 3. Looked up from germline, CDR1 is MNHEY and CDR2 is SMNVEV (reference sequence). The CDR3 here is CASSSRGRNYGYTF. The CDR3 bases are TGTGCCAGCAGTTCGAGGGGGCGTAACTATGGCTACACCTTC.

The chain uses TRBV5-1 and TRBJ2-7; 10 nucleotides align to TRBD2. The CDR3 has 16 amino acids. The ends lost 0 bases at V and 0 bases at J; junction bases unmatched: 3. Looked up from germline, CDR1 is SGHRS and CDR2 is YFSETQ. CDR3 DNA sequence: TGCGCCAGCAGCTTGGTGAGCGGGGGGGCCTCCTACGAGCAGTACTTC. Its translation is CASSLVSGGASYEQYF.

The CDR3: CASSLEGGPTYEQYF. In nucleotides, the CDR3 is TGTGCCAGCAGCTTGGAGGGAGGGCCTACCTACGAGCAGTACTTC. The V and J genes are TRBV7-2 and TRBJ2-7; TRBD2 agrees at 7 bases. J gave up 2 bases and V 3 bases, and 7 bases lay outside the gene matches. CDR3 size: 15 residues. Germline values: CDR1 SGHTA, CDR2 FQGNSA.

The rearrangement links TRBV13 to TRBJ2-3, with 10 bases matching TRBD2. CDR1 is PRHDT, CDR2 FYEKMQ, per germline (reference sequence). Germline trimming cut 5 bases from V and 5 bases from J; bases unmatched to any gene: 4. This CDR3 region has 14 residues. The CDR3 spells CASSPPSGGDTQYF. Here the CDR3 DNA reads TGTGCCAGCAGCCCGCCTAGCGGGGGAGATACGCAGTATTTT.

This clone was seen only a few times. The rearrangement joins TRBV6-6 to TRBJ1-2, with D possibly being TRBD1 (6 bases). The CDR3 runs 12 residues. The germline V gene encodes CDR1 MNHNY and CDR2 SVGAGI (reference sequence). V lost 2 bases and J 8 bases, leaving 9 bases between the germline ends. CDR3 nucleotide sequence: TGTGCCAGCAGTTACGAGGGGGGCGGCTACACCTTC. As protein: CASSYEGGGYTF.

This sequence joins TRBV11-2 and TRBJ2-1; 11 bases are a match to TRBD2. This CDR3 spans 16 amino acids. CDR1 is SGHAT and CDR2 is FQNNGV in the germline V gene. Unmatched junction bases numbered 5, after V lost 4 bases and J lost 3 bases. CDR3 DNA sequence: TGTGCCAGCAGCTCGTCCGGGACTAGCGGCTACAATGAGCAGTTCTTC. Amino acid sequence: CASSSSGTSGYNEQFF.

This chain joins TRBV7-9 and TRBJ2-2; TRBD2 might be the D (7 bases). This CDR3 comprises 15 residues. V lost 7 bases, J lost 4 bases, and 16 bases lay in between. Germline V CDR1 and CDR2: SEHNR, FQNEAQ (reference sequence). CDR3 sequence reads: CASTPSGGRTGELFF. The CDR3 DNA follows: TGTGCCAGCACCCCGTCGGGGGGCCGCACCGGGGAGCTGTTTTTT.

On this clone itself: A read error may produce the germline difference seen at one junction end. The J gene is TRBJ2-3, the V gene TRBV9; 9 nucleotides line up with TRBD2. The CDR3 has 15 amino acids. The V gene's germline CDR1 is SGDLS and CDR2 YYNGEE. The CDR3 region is CASSEAGTSTDTQYF. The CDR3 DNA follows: TGTGCCAGCAGCGAGGCCGGGACTAGCACGGATACGCAGTATTTT.

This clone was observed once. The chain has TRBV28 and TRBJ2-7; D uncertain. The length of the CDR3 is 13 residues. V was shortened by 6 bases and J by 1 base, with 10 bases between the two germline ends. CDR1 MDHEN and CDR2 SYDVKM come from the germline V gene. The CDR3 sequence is CASSRAQSYEQYF. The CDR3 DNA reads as TGTGCCAGCAGCCGGGCCCAATCCTACGAGCAGTACTTC. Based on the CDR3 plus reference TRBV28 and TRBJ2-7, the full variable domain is DVKVTQSSRYLVKRTGEKVFLECVQDMDHENMFWYRQDPGLGLRLIYFSYDVKMKEKGDIPEGYSVSREKKERFSLILESASTNQTSMYLCASSRAQSYEQYFGPGTRLTVT.

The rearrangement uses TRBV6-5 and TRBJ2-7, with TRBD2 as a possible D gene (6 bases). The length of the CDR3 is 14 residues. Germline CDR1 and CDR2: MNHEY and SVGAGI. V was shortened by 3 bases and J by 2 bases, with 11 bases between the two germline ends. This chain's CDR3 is CASSYGRRAYEQYF. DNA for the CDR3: TGTGCCAGCAGTTATGGTCGGAGGGCCTACGAGCAGTACTTC.

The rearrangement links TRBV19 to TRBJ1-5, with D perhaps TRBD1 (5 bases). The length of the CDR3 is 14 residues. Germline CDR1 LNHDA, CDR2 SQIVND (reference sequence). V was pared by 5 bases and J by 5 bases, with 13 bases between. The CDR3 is CASSGPGPDQPQHF. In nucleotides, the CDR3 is TGTGCCAGTAGTGGACCGGGGCCCGATCAGCCCCAGCATTTT.

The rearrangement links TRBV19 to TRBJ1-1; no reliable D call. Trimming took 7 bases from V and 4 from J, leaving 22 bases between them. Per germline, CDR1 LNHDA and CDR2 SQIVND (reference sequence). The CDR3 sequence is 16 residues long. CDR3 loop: CASTSEGTAYVTEAFF. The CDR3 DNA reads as TGTGCCAGTACCAGTGAAGGAACCGCTTACGTCACTGAAGCTTTCTTT.